The 27 T cell receptor beta chains listed next were all sequenced from one sample in a study of cytomegalovirus exposure and HLA in healthy donors. PCR used 60 Vbeta primers and 13 Jbeta primers. The protocol was immunoSEQ multiplex PCR, while the TCRdb copy is restricted to in-frame clones and leaves out a portion. The sample has some 150,000 clones, around 85% seen once. The material sequenced was PBMCs. These receptors were collected from a man between 35 and 55 years old in good health and CMV-seronegative.

This rearrangement joins TRBV6-5 to TRBJ2-1; D remains unclear. The V gene lost 5 bases and the J gene lost 5 bases, with 10 bases spanning the gap. Germline loops: CDR1 MNHEY, CDR2 SVGAGI. This CDR3 spans 13 amino acids. The CDR3 here is CASSRSENNEQFF. CDR3 sequence (DNA): TGTGCCAGCAGTAGGTCGGAGAACAATGAGCAGTTCTTC.

This sequence joins TRBV7-2 and TRBJ1-4, with D perhaps TRBD1 (5 bases). From germline, CDR1 is SGHTA and CDR2 FQGNSA. The V end was cut by 1 base, the J end by 0 bases, with 12 bases between. This CDR3 region has 17 residues. CDR3 DNA: TGTGCCAGCAGCTTAGTAGGCAGGGAGGCAACTAATGAAAAACTGTTTTTT. It codes for CASSLVGREATNEKLFF. The entire variable domain, with the rest obtained from reference TRBV7-2 and TRBJ1-4, is as follows: GAGVSQSPSNKVTEKGKDVELRCDPISGHTALYWYRQSLGQGLEFLIYFQGNSAPDKSGLPSDRFSAERTGGSVSTLTIQRTQQEDSAVYLCASSLVGREATNEKLFFGSGTQLSVL.

The rearrangement joins TRBV28 to TRBJ1-4; D not certain. V lost 3 bases, J lost 7 bases, and 15 bases lay in between. The CDR3 spans 15 residues. Germline CDR1 is MDHEN and CDR2 is SYDVKM. Here the CDR3 DNA reads TGTGCCAGCAGTTTCTATGACGGTCCGGGTGAAAAACTGTTTTTT. It translates to CASSFYDGPGEKLFF.

The gene calls are TRBV27 and TRBJ1-1; 7 bases fit TRBD1. Germline V CDR1 and CDR2: MNHEY, SMNVEV (reference sequence). The J segment lost 11 bases and the V segment lost 3 bases, leaving 6 bases of the junction unmatched. CDR3 length equals 12 residues. The CDR3 is CASSLTGNNAFF. DNA for the CDR3: TGTGCCAGCAGTTTGACAGGGAATAACGCTTTCTTT.

The V call is TRBV4-3, the J call TRBJ1-1; D gene ambiguous. In germline, CDR1 is LGHNA, CDR2 YSLEER. CDR3 size: 15 residues. Trimming left V 0 bases short and J 0 bases short, with 8 bases between. The CDR3, as DNA: TGCGCCAGCAGCCAAGATCGGGATTTGAACACTGAAGCTTTCTTT. It encodes CASSQDRDLNTEAFF.

This chain links TRBV2 with TRBJ2-5; D gene ambiguous. V was cut by 7 bases and J by 0 bases, with 9 bases left in between. The V gene's germline CDR1 is SNHLY and CDR2 FYNNEI. The CDR3 is made up of 13 amino acids. The CDR3 loop is CASTVQYQETQYF. As DNA, the CDR3 is TGTGCCAGCACCGTCCAGTACCAAGAGACCCAGTACTTC.

This CDR3 reads CASSYRQGEFQPQHF. CDR3 DNA: TGTGCCAGCAGTTACCGACAGGGAGAATTTCAGCCCCAGCATTTT. The chain has TRBV6-5 and TRBJ1-5; 7 nucleotides align to TRBD1. CDR1 is MNHEY and CDR2 is SVGAGI in the germline V gene. V lost 2 bases and J lost 6; bases outside the gene matches: 7. The CDR3 runs 15 residues.

The rearrangement links TRBV5-1 to TRBJ2-3, with TRBD2 matching 8 bases. In germline, CDR1 is SGHRS, CDR2 YFSETQ. The CDR3 has 14 amino acids. With V trimmed by 4 bases and J by 6 bases, 7 bases remained unmatched. The CDR3 bases are TGCGCCAGCAGCCCTGTCGGGAGGGAGGATACGCAGTATTTT. Translating gives CASSPVGREDTQYF.

The chain has TRBV7-6 and TRBJ1-1; D may be TRBD1 (6 bases). Germline V gene data show CDR1 as SGHVS and CDR2 as FNYEAQ. The CDR3 spans 12 residues. Trimming stripped 4 bases from V and 7 bases from J, with 10 bases between. CDR3 sequence: CASSSDSLEAFF. Here the CDR3 DNA reads TGTGCCAGCAGCTCGGACAGCCTTGAAGCTTTCTTT.

The rearrangement uses TRBV5-1 and TRBJ2-5, with TRBD1 matching 9 bases. CDR3 size: 14 residues. Germline assignment: CDR1 SGHRS and CDR2 YFSETQ. The V segment lost 4 bases and the J segment 7 bases; nucleotides outside the gene matches: 8. DNA for the CDR3: TGCGCCAGCAGCATCGGACAGGGGACGGGGACCCAGTACTTC. It is translated as CASSIGQGTGTQYF.

This chain connects TRBV5-1 to TRBJ2-7; TRBD1 agrees at 8 bases. CDR1 is SGHRS and CDR2 is YFSETQ in the germline V gene. Trimming at V came to 4 bases and at J to 6 bases, leaving 3 bases not matched to a gene. The CDR3 consists of 12 residues. CDR3 sequence (DNA): TGCGCCAGCAGCGACACAGGGGGCGAGCAGTACTTC. It specifies CASSDTGGEQYF.

This clone was counted between two and nine times. The V gene is TRBV6-1, the J gene TRBJ1-1, with 10 bases that match TRBD1. After removal of 2 bases from V and 8 bases from J, the junction contained 8 bases not matched to a gene. Per germline, CDR1 MNHNS and CDR2 SASEGT. CDR3 size: 15 residues. CDR3 loop: CASSENPDRGPEAFF. The CDR3, as DNA: TGTGCCAGCAGTGAAAACCCCGACAGGGGGCCCGAAGCTTTCTTT.

The chain couples TRBV4-2 to TRBJ2-7; perhaps TRBD1 as D (6 bases). Germline values: CDR1 LGHNA, CDR2 YNFKEQ. V was clipped by 0 bases and J by 0 bases, with 9 bases between them. The CDR3 loop spans 15 amino acids. This chain's CDR3 is CASSQDEGGSYEQYF. CDR3 coding DNA: TGTGCCAGCAGCCAAGATGAAGGGGGCTCCTACGAGCAGTACTTC.

On this clone: One junction end does not reproduce the germline sequence, and a read error may be involved. The V gene is TRBV7-7, the J gene TRBJ2-5, with D possibly matching TRBD1 (5 bases). CDR3 size: 15 residues. Germline V CDR1 and CDR2: SSHAT, FNYEAQ (reference sequence). CDR3 sequence: CASSLAQGPQETQYF. The CDR3 DNA follows: TGTGCTAGCAGCTTAGCCCAGGGCCCCCAAGAGACCCAGTACTTC.

The chain couples TRBV4-3 to TRBJ2-7; D is uncertain. Germline CDR1 is LGHNA and CDR2 is YSLEER. The CDR3 sequence is 15 residues long. V lost 0 bases to trimming and J lost 6 bases, with 15 bases between them. The CDR3 nucleotides read TGCGCCAGCAGCCAAGATTGGTCTAGTCCTTCCGAGCAGTACTTC. As protein: CASSQDWSSPSEQYF.

V usage is TRBV11-2 and J usage is TRBJ2-7; D uncertain. Germline V gene sequence: CDR1 SGHAT, CDR2 FQNNGV. Trimming removed 0 bases from V and 0 bases from J, with 9 bases in between. CDR3 size: 15 residues. In DNA, the CDR3 is TGTGCCAGCAGCTTAGAAGTTAGATCCTCCTACGAGCAGTACTTC. Its translation: CASSLEVRSSYEQYF.

The chain carries TRBV5-1 and TRBJ2-7; 9 bases agree with TRBD1. This CDR3 region has 14 residues. V trimming: 5 bases; J trimming: 0 bases; junction bases outside the gene matches: 3. Germline-derived CDR1 and CDR2 are SGHRS and YFSETQ. The CDR3 sequence: CASREGQGSYEQYF. The CDR3 DNA sequence: TGCGCCAGCAGGGAGGGACAGGGCTCCTACGAGCAGTACTTC.

The rearrangement joins TRBV30 to TRBJ2-3; 7 bases line up with TRBD2. This CDR3 region has 15 residues. J gave up 6 bases and V 3 bases, and 12 bases lay outside the gene matches. CDR1 is GTSNPN and CDR2 is SVGIG in the germline V gene (reference sequence). The CDR3 coding sequence is TGTGCCTGGAGCCTGGGGCTAGCGGAAATCGATACGCAGTATTTT. It encodes CAWSLGLAEIDTQYF. Looking up the rest from reference TRBV30 and TRBJ2-3 gives the full variable domain: SQTIHQWPATLVQPVGSPLSLECTVEGTSNPNLYWYRQAAGRGLQLLFYSVGIGQISSEVPQNLSASRPQDRQFILSSKKLLLSDSGFYLCAWSLGLAEIDTQYFGPGTRLTVL.

The chain combines TRBV29-1 with TRBJ2-1; no definite D call. The germline V and J ends were trimmed by 3 bases and 0 bases, with 9 bases remaining between them. This CDR3 contains 14 residues. CDR1 SQVTM and CDR2 ANQGSEA come from the germline V gene. The CDR3 spells CSVDRSLSYNEQFF. The CDR3, as DNA: TGCAGCGTTGATCGGAGCCTCTCCTACAATGAGCAGTTCTTC.

The chain employs TRBV27 and TRBJ2-1, with TRBD2 matching 15 bases. J gave up 7 bases and V 6 bases, and 16 bases lay outside the gene matches. This CDR3 region has 19 residues. Germline assignment: CDR1 MNHEY and CDR2 SMNVEV (reference sequence). CDR3 nucleotide sequence: TGTGCCAGCAGGCAATGGGGGACTAGCGGGGGGACTTGGGAGAATGAGCAGTTCTTC. Amino acids: CASRQWGTSGGTWENEQFF.

The rearrangement joins TRBV27 to TRBJ2-7, with 10 bases matching TRBD1. V dropped 7 bases and J dropped 4; count of bases not matched to a gene: 13. The length of the CDR3 is 16 residues. CDR1 and CDR2 from the germline V gene are MNHEY and SMNVEV (reference sequence). This CDR3 is CASKWDAGTGDYEQYF. The CDR3 DNA reads TGTGCCAGCAAATGGGACGCCGGGACAGGGGATTACGAGCAGTACTTC.

This clone is a singleton in its sample. The rearrangement joins TRBV6-6 to TRBJ2-5; no clear D. The ends were cut back, 0 bases at V and 1 base at J, with 12 bases in the middle. Germline V gene data show CDR1 as MNHNY and CDR2 as SVGAGI (reference sequence). There are 16 residues in the CDR3. In DNA form, the CDR3 reads TGTGCCAGCAGTTACTCGAATCCAGCGTCCCAAGAGACCCAGTACTTC. Residues: CASSYSNPASQETQYF.

The J gene is TRBJ1-2, the V gene TRBV4-1, with 9 bases lining up with TRBD1. Germline CDR1 and CDR2: MGHRA and YSYEKL. V gave up 1 base and J gave up 5 bases; unmatched junction bases: 5. The CDR3 runs to 15 residues. CDR3 loop: CASSQGDRASYGYTF. CDR3 DNA sequence: TGCGCCAGCAGCCAAGGGGACAGGGCTAGTTATGGCTACACCTTC.

The chain joins TRBV18 to TRBJ2-7, with TRBD1 identical over 9 bases. The germline gives CDR1 KGHSH, CDR2 LQKENI. The CDR3 is made up of 15 amino acids. V lost 4 bases to trimming and J lost 4 bases; unmatched junction nucleotides: 8. The CDR3 here is CASSRTGTGNYEQYF. The CDR3 DNA sequence: TGTGCCAGCTCACGTACCGGGACAGGGAATTACGAGCAGTACTTC.

The V call is TRBV19, the J call TRBJ2-2, with TRBD2 matching 8 bases. There are 15 residues in the CDR3. Germline V gene sequence: CDR1 LNHDA, CDR2 SQIVND (reference sequence). J lost 6 bases, V lost 0 bases, and 3 bases had no gene match. CDR3 protein: CASSIEAGGPGELFF. The CDR3 DNA follows: TGTGCCAGTAGTATAGAGGCGGGGGGCCCCGGGGAGCTGTTTTTT.

V and J are TRBV19 and TRBJ1-4; a possible D gene is TRBD1 (5 bases). Germline V gene lookup returns CDR1 LNHDA and CDR2 SQIVND (reference sequence). V was clipped by 6 bases and J by 6 bases, with 17 bases between them. This CDR3 contains 15 residues. CDR3 protein: CASSAPAGRDEKLFF. The CDR3 DNA reads TGTGCCAGTAGCGCACCGGCAGGGAGGGATGAAAAACTGTTTTTT.

As concerns this clone: This sample also contains other DNA sequences that code for the same CDR3. The J gene is TRBJ2-7, the V gene TRBV9; 9 bases are shared with TRBD1. The CDR3 extends over 14 amino acids. The V gene end was trimmed by 3 bases and the J gene end by 4 bases; junction bases not matched to a gene: 5. Looked up from germline, CDR1 is SGDLS and CDR2 is YYNGEE. In DNA form, the CDR3 reads TGTGCCAGCAGCGGACAGGGGGTTGGGTACGAGCAGTACTTC. Encoded protein: CASSGQGVGYEQYF.